A single sample gave rise to the 8 T cell receptor beta chains below, sequenced in a study of Tregs in tolerant kidney transplant recipients. Using immunoSEQ multiplex PCR, the repertoire was profiled, and TCRdb retains in-frame clones only, with some absent. The data hold about 240,000 clones, with 80% to 85% observed a single time. The sequenced sample consisted of CD4+ T cells from blood. All receptors derive from a human donor in good health.

The chain is built from TRBV4-2 and TRBJ2-5; TRBD1 matches at 8 bases. CDR3 length equals 13 residues. With V trimmed by 8 bases and J by 3 bases, 5 bases remained unmatched. CDR1 is LGHNA and CDR2 is YNFKEQ in the germline V gene. CDR3 nucleotide sequence: TGTGCCAGCGGCTTGACAGGGGAAGAGACCCAGTACTTC. This codes for CASGLTGEETQYF.

The chain links TRBV18 to TRBJ2-1, with D perhaps TRBD2 (6 bases). The CDR3 sequence is 16 residues long. The V gene's germline CDR1 is KGHSH and CDR2 LQKENI. V gave up 1 base and J gave up 4 bases, with 14 bases separating them. The CDR3 DNA is TGTGCCAGCTCACCACAGGGCGGCGGGGTTTACAATGAGCAGTTCTTC. Its translation is CASSPQGGGVYNEQFF.

This clone was recorded only once. This chain links TRBV27 with TRBJ2-2; D remains ambiguous. V lost 5 bases to trimming and J lost 3 bases, with 10 bases between them. The germline V gene has CDR1 MNHEY and CDR2 SMNVEV (reference sequence). CDR3 length equals 14 residues. CDR3 region: CASSLLGYTGELFF. As DNA, the CDR3 is TGTGCCAGCAGTCTCCTAGGTTACACCGGGGAGCTGTTTTTT.

Details on this clone: Relative to the germline gene, one junction end is altered; a read error may explain this. Other DNA sequences in the same sample also yield this CDR3. DNA for the CDR3: TGCGCCAGCGGGAAGTGGGAGACCCAGTACTTC. Its translation is CASGKWETQYF. The chain uses TRBV2 and TRBJ2-5; TRBD2 agrees at 7 bases. Germline-derived CDR1 and CDR2 are SNHLY and FYNNEI. The CDR3 is 11 amino acids.

The chain is built from TRBV7-6 and TRBJ2-5, with D maybe TRBD1 (5 bases). Looked up from germline, CDR1 is SGHVS and CDR2 is FNYEAQ. The CDR3 extends over 15 amino acids. The V gene lost 5 bases and the J gene lost 2 bases, with 15 bases spanning the gap. This chain's CDR3 is CASSPWTLRQETQYF. In nucleotides, the CDR3 is TGTGCCAGCAGCCCGTGGACACTTCGTCAAGAGACCCAGTACTTC. The entire variable domain, with the rest obtained from reference TRBV7-6 and TRBJ2-5, is as follows: GAGVSQSPRYKVTKRGQDVALRCDPISGHVSLYWYRQALGQGPEFLTYFNYEAQQDKSGLPNDRFSAERPEGSISTLTIQRTEQRDSAMYRCASSPWTLRQETQYFGPGTRLLVL.

This clone appeared once. The chain joins TRBV5-6 to TRBJ2-5; weak D call: TRBD1 (6 bases). CDR3 size: 14 residues. Looked up from germline, CDR1 is SGHDT and CDR2 is YYEEEE. Deletions cut 5 bases from V and 5 bases from J, with 16 bases between. CDR3 nucleotide sequence: TGTGCCAGCAGGGACCTCCGGACAGAGGAGACCCAGTACTTC. The encoded protein is CASRDLRTEETQYF.

V and J are TRBV5-1 and TRBJ1-2; D perhaps matches TRBD1 (5 bases). The CDR3 covers 15 residues. The germline V and J ends were trimmed by 0 bases and 0 bases, with 9 bases remaining between them. CDR1 SGHRS and CDR2 YFSETQ come from the germline V gene. The CDR3, as DNA: TGCGCCAGCAGCTTGGTGGACACTCCTAACTATGGCTACACCTTC. Residues: CASSLVDTPNYGYTF.

The table lists this clone with a count of one. The rearrangement joins TRBV5-6 to TRBJ2-3, with D unclear. Deletions cut 5 bases from V and 0 bases from J, with 10 bases between. Germline-derived CDR1 and CDR2 are SGHDT and YYEEEE. This CDR3 comprises 14 residues. Here the CDR3 reads CASSLISSTDTQYF. CDR3 nucleotides: TGTGCCAGCAGTCTGATATCTAGCACAGATACGCAGTATTTT.